A single T cell receptor beta chain is shown here with its context. Antigen specificity is unknown. The data belong to a study of beta chain features in type 1 diabetes. Study outcomes and limitations: Shortening of TCRB CDR3s, moderate but significant, appeared in all four CD4+ subsets of Type 1 diabetes patients. Any HLA type influence on TCRB rearrangement was left unresolved here.

As every portion of the isolated RNA was reverse transcribed, the sequencing read expressed TCRB transcripts. Here immunoSEQ multiplex PCR was the method, and the copy in TCRdb shows in-frame clones only, minus some. The repertoire holds some 300,000 clones, around 7.3% seen once, with approximately 0.93% in the top ten. There are 17 residues in the CDR3. Looked up from germline, CDR1 is SGHAT and CDR2 is FQNNGV. Trimming took 1 base from V and 2 from J, leaving 15 bases between them. The chain is built from TRBV11-2 and TRBJ1-3; the D is unclear. This clonotype was obtained from a woman between 18 and 29 years old in good health. Source material: central memory CD4+ T cells from blood. Here the CDR3 reads CASSLGEAGRPGNTIYF. The CDR3 bases are TGTGCCAGCAGCTTAGGCGAAGCGGGCAGACCTGGAAACACCATATATTTT. Based on the CDR3 plus reference TRBV11-2 and TRBJ1-3, the full variable domain is EAGVAQSPRYKIIEKRQSVAFWCNPISGHATLYWYQQILGQGPKLLIQFQNNGVVDDSQLPKDRFSAERLKGVDSTLKIQPAKLEDSAVYLCASSLGEAGRPGNTIYFGEGSWLTVV.